This TCR beta chain was sequenced in a study of blood T cell repertoires in COVID-19. Sequencing used immunoSEQ multiplex PCR; TCRdb keeps in-frame clones, though not all of them. The sample has under 250,000 clones, over 75% seen once; the top ten hold around 2%. Germline V gives CDR1 SGHTA, CDR2 FQGNSA. V lost 5 bases and J lost 6, with 22 bases in between. The CDR3 length is 16 residues. This clone has only one observation. Sequencing was performed on peripheral blood. V is TRBV7-2 and J is TRBJ1-1, with D unresolved. This receptor was obtained from a young man who had recovered from COVID-19. The CDR3 bases are TGTGCCAGCAGCGTGTCCCGGGGATCCCCTAACGCTGAAGCTTTCTTT. This sequence encodes CASSVSRGSPNAEAFF. The full variable domain, in which reference TRBV7-2 and TRBJ1-1 provide the parts outside the CDR3, is GAGVSQSPSNKVTEKGKDVELRCDPISGHTALYWYRQSLGQGLEFLIYFQGNSAPDKSGLPSDRFSAERTGGSVSTLTIQRTQQEDSAVYLCASSVSRGSPNAEAFFGQGTRLTVV.